These T cell receptor beta chains were read from a single sample in a study of T cell responses to AZD1222 COVID-19 vaccine. Produced via immunoSEQ multiplex PCR; TCRdb's table is partial and in-frame only. The sample holds almost 95,000 clones; 85% are singletons and the top ten take about 4.6%. Specimen: peripheral blood, collected 28 days after the second AZD1222 dose. The receptors were gathered from an adult who received the AZD1222 COVID-19 vaccine. The CDR3 runs from the conserved cysteine through the conserved F or W. The D gene is left open where the match is weak. Part of the rows lack a size; the others show once, few, many or a class for expanded clones.

J gene: TRBJ2-1; clone size: -; V gene: TRBV27; D gene: TRBD1; CDR3 protein: CASSARTGSYNEQFF; CDR3 DNA: TGTGCCAGCAGTGCCCGGACAGGCTCCTACAATGAGCAGTTCTTC
J gene: TRBJ1-5; clone size: -; V gene: TRBV19; D gene: TRBD1; CDR3 protein: CASSIMAGQGGTQHF; CDR3 DNA: TGTGCCAGTAGTATCATGGCCGGACAGGGGGGGACCCAGCATTTT
J gene: TRBJ1-3; clone size: -; V gene: TRBV18; D gene: -; CDR3 protein: CASSPPGGSSGNTIYF; CDR3 DNA: TGTGCCAGCTCACCACCAGGGGGATCCTCTGGAAACACCATATATTTT
J gene: TRBJ1-4; clone size: -; V gene: TRBV28; D gene: -; CDR3 protein: CASSLGVWDEKLFF; CDR3 DNA: TGTGCCAGCAGTCTAGGTGTGTGGGATGAAAAACTGTTTTTT
J gene: TRBJ2-1; clone size: -; V gene: TRBV30; D gene: -; CDR3 protein: CAWSKPSLYNEQFF; CDR3 DNA: TGTGCCTGGAGTAAACCTAGCCTCTACAATGAGCAGTTCTTC
J gene: TRBJ2-1; clone size: -; V gene: TRBV15; D gene: -; CDR3 protein: CATSRVPGHYNEQFF; CDR3 DNA: TGTGCCACCAGCAGAGTTCCGGGACACTATAATGAGCAGTTCTTC
J gene: TRBJ2-2; clone size: -; V gene: TRBV6-5; D gene: -; CDR3 protein: CASRDGTNTGELFF; CDR3 DNA: TGTGCCAGCCGGGACGGCACGAACACCGGGGAGCTGTTTTTT
J gene: TRBJ2-1; clone size: -; V gene: TRBV9; D gene: -; CDR3 protein: CASSVAESEQFF; CDR3 DNA: TGTGCCAGCAGCGTAGCCGAAAGTGAGCAGTTCTTC
J gene: TRBJ1-1; clone size: -; V gene: TRBV3-1/TRBV3-2; D gene: -; CDR3 protein: CASSQGANAFF; CDR3 DNA: TGTGCCAGCAGCCAAGGGGCGAACGCTTTCTTT
J gene: TRBJ1-2; clone size: -; V gene: TRBV7-2; D gene: -; CDR3 protein: CASSLAGPREGGYTF; CDR3 DNA: TGTGCCAGCAGCTTAGCAGGGCCCAGGGAGGGAGGCTACACCTTC
J gene: TRBJ1-2; clone size: -; V gene: TRBV19; D gene: -; CDR3 protein: CASSIEARVYGYTF; CDR3 DNA: TGTGCCAGTAGTATAGAGGCCAGGGTTTATGGCTACACCTTC
J gene: TRBJ2-2; clone size: -; V gene: TRBV7-9; D gene: -; CDR3 protein: CASRQGSANTGELFF; CDR3 DNA: TGTGCCAGCAGGCAGGGGTCGGCGAACACCGGGGAGCTGTTTTTT
J gene: TRBJ1-6; clone size: -; V gene: TRBV25-1; D gene: -; CDR3 protein: CASHRAGPLHF; CDR3 DNA: TGTGCCAGCCACAGGGCGGGACCCCTCCACTTT
J gene: TRBJ1-1; clone size: -; V gene: TRBV19; D gene: -; CDR3 protein: CASRQSRGFTLNTEAFF; CDR3 DNA: TGTGCCAGTAGACAGAGCAGGGGCTTCACCTTGAACACTGAAGCTTTCTTT
J gene: TRBJ2-2; clone size: -; V gene: TRBV29-1; D gene: -; CDR3 protein: CSVGGTTNTGELFF; CDR3 DNA: TGCAGCGTTGGCGGGACAACGAACACCGGGGAGCTGTTTTTT
J gene: TRBJ2-3; clone size: -; V gene: TRBV3-1/TRBV3-2; D gene: -; CDR3 protein: CASSQVDFNTQYF; CDR3 DNA: TGTGCCAGCAGCCAAGTGGACTTCAATACGCAGTATTTT
J gene: TRBJ2-5; clone size: many; V gene: TRBV5-5; D gene: TRBD1; CDR3 protein: CASSFWIGGLQETQYF; CDR3 DNA: TGTGCCAGCAGCTTTTGGATAGGGGGCCTCCAAGAGACCCAGTACTTC
J gene: TRBJ2-7; clone size: -; V gene: TRBV29-1; D gene: -; CDR3 protein: CSGGEFREQYF; CDR3 DNA: TGCAGCGGGGGAGAATTTCGCGAGCAGTACTTC
J gene: TRBJ1-2; clone size: -; V gene: TRBV6-5; D gene: TRBD1; CDR3 protein: CASSSGQGGGYTF; CDR3 DNA: TGTGCCAGCAGTTCTGGACAGGGGGGCGGCTACACCTTC
J gene: TRBJ2-1; clone size: few; V gene: TRBV2; D gene: -; CDR3 protein: CASSESEQFF; CDR3 DNA: TGTGCCAGCAGTGAGTCTGAACAGTTCTTC
J gene: TRBJ2-2; clone size: -; V gene: TRBV9; D gene: TRBD2; CDR3 protein: CASSSSTSGTWGNGELFF; CDR3 DNA: TGTGCCAGCAGCTCCTCGACTAGCGGGACGTGGGGAAACGGGGAGCTGTTTTTT
J gene: TRBJ2-5; clone size: -; V gene: TRBV6-2/TRBV6-3; D gene: -; CDR3 protein: CASSPRQATKTQYF; CDR3 DNA: TGTGCCAGCAGTCCCAGACAGGCAACGAAGACCCAGTACTTC
J gene: TRBJ2-3; clone size: -; V gene: TRBV7-7; D gene: TRBD1; CDR3 protein: CASSLRSPGQGTDTQYF; CDR3 DNA: TGTGCTAGCAGCTTAAGGTCTCCGGGACAGGGCACAGATACGCAGTATTTT
J gene: TRBJ1-1; clone size: once; V gene: TRBV18; D gene: -; CDR3 protein: CASSPPVAVETDTEAFF; CDR3 DNA: TGTGCCAGCTCACCACCGGTGGCAGTGGAGACAGACACTGAAGCTTTCTTT
J gene: TRBJ2-7; clone size: -; V gene: TRBV11-3; D gene: TRBD2; CDR3 protein: CASSYRGTSGNSSPYEQYF; CDR3 DNA: TGTGCCAGCAGCTACAGAGGGACTAGCGGGAATTCAAGCCCCTACGAGCAGTACTTC
J gene: TRBJ2-3; clone size: -; V gene: TRBV3-1/TRBV3-2; D gene: -; CDR3 protein: CASSARVGAGTDTQYF; CDR3 DNA: TGTGCCAGCAGCGCAAGAGTTGGGGCCGGCACAGATACGCAGTATTTT
J gene: TRBJ2-7; clone size: -; V gene: TRBV3-1/TRBV3-2; D gene: -; CDR3 protein: CASRSAGDEQYF; CDR3 DNA: TGTGCCAGCCGTAGTGCTGGGGACGAGCAGTACTTC
J gene: TRBJ2-4; clone size: few; V gene: TRBV3-1/TRBV3-2; D gene: -; CDR3 protein: CASSRSGTQLAKNIQYF; CDR3 DNA: TGTGCCAGCAGCCGTTCCGGGACACAACTAGCCAAAAACATTCAGTACTTC
J gene: TRBJ1-6; clone size: -; V gene: TRBV10-3; D gene: TRBD1; CDR3 protein: CAIKGQDNSPLHF; CDR3 DNA: TGTGCCATCAAGGGACAGGATAATTCACCCCTCCACTTT
J gene: TRBJ2-1; clone size: -; V gene: TRBV24-1; D gene: TRBD2; CDR3 protein: CATSDFPPTSGSDEQFF; CDR3 DNA: TGTGCCACCAGTGATTTCCCCCCTACTAGCGGGAGCGATGAGCAGTTCTTC
J gene: TRBJ2-7; clone size: -; V gene: TRBV5-1; D gene: -; CDR3 protein: CASSFGRSSYEQYF; CDR3 DNA: TGCGCCAGCAGCTTCGGCCGGAGCTCCTACGAGCAGTACTTC
J gene: TRBJ2-1; clone size: -; V gene: TRBV6-2/TRBV6-3; D gene: TRBD2; CDR3 protein: CASSYAIKRLAGDNEQFF; CDR3 DNA: TGTGCCAGCAGTTACGCCATCAAAAGACTAGCGGGAGATAATGAGCAGTTCTTC
J gene: TRBJ2-3; clone size: -; V gene: TRBV4-1; D gene: TRBD2; CDR3 protein: CASSSLGGRGDTQYF; CDR3 DNA: TGCGCCAGCAGCTCTCTTGGCGGGAGGGGTGATACGCAGTATTTT